Listed here is a single T cell receptor beta chain. There are a few counts of this clonotype. This receptor's antigen is unknown. Base-call qualities are not available, and no considerably larger clone is one nucleotide away. This entry is derived from a study of CD8 T cells in ankylosing spondylitis (dated by TCRdb to 2015 to 2018). Broadly, across the study: The study set out to find disease-linked TCR variants by profiling T cell receptor beta repertoires in ankylosing spondylitis patients and healthy donors. The full study cohort comprised approximately 23 ankylosing spondylitis patients and approximately 100 healthy donors. Peripheral blood was sampled, and synovial fluid was also collected from ankylosing spondylitis patients. What the study reported, not specific to this receptor: The disease-linked clones had a CD8+ phenotype and were found at relatively low frequencies in peripheral blood. Blood from ankylosing spondylitis patients appeared to be characterized by a TCR beta motif composed of under ten highly homologous amino acid variants. Some of the motif variants had been reported before in the synovial fluid and blood of reactive arthritis patients, a finding that suggests common disease-initiation mechanisms. The disease-linked clones were reported to be significantly enriched in matched synovial fluid samples from ankylosing spondylitis patients.

Sequencing instrument: Illumina HiSeq 2500. TCR beta libraries were prepared by quantitative 5'-RACE with molecular barcodes. In the authors' own workflow: To identify disease-linked TCR variants, a new computational method was used, one built on a probabilistic model of VDJ rearrangement. Through fastp at Q25 and MiXCR, TCRdb rebuilt clones from the public reads, retaining in-frame beta chains. Entries are consolidated by CDR3 protein sequence, retaining the most common genes and DNA. None of the V and J calls come from the authors' own analysis; TCRdb made them. The sample table shows around 770,000 distinct CDR3 sequences, and around 20% are seen once. The ten biggest clones cover around a fifth of the sample. This clonotype was sampled from a male donor with ankylosing spondylitis. The sequencing input was blood, either unsorted or a sorted T cell fraction (not recorded which).

CDR3 region: CASSQASGTATQETQYF. At the DNA level, the sequence is TGCGCCAGCAGCCAAGCCTCCGGGACAGCAACTCAAGAGACCCAGTACTTC. This sequence uses TRBV4-1 and TRBJ2-5; TRBD1 matches 7 bases in the middle. Based on the germline V gene, the CDR1 and CDR2 sequences are MGHRA and YSYEKL. The CDR3 numbers 17 residues from cysteine through phenylalanine. Solely the CDR3 DNA is kept, with 51 bases framed from the first base. Here V drops 1 base and J drops 2 bases, and the junction holds 10 bases not matched to any gene.